These 17 T cell receptor beta chains were all obtained from the same sample, sequenced in a study of CD8+CD57+ T cells in acquired aplastic anemia listed by TCRdb under 2018. Sequencing instrument: Illumina HiSeq 2000. TCR beta VDJ combination and CDR3 sequence profiling used genomic DNA as the template. TCRdb applied fastp at Q25 and MiXCR to the public reads, then kept only in-frame beta chains. Under each unique CDR3 protein, matching rows form one entry showing the most common genes and DNA. A total of some 180,000 distinct CDR3 sequences appear in this sample, approximately 49% of them only once. The ten largest clonotypes hold around 2.9% of the sample. The sequenced sample consisted of sorted CD4+, CD8+, or CD8+CD57+ T cells (not recorded which) from PBMCs. These receptors were obtained from a human donor in good health.

This clonotype is a singleton in its sample. This chain connects TRBV4-1 to TRBJ1-3, with TRBD1 matching 7 bases. The CDR3 covers 18 residues. Trimming took 0 bases from V and 2 from J; bases not matched to a gene: 10. The V gene's germline CDR1 is MGHRA and CDR2 YSYEKL. In nucleotides, the CDR3 is TGCGCCAGCAGCCAAGATCTAGAGTGGACAGGAGCTGGAAACACCATATATTTT. Protein: CASSQDLEWTGAGNTIYF.

This clonotype showed up many times. This sequence joins TRBV7-3 and TRBJ2-7, with no clear D. V was clipped by 5 bases and J by 4 bases, with 18 bases between them. This CDR3 is built from 15 residues. From germline, CDR1 is SGHTA and CDR2 FQGTGA. The CDR3 DNA is TGTGCCAGCAGCACCCGGACCATCTTGGGGTACGAGCAGTACTTC. This encodes CASSTRTILGYEQYF. The variable domain in full, completed from reference TRBV7-3 and TRBJ2-7, reads GAGVSQTPSNKVTEKGKYVELRCDPISGHTALYWYRQSLGQGPEFLIYFQGTGAADDSGLPNDRFFAVRPEGSVSTLKIQRTERGDSAVYLCASSTRTILGYEQYFGPGTRLTVT.

Worth noting for this clonotype: Mismatch with germline at one junction end may stem from a read error. The rearrangement links TRBV10-3 to TRBJ2-7; D perhaps matches TRBD1 (5 bases). There are 14 residues in the CDR3. The V gene's germline CDR1 is ENHRY and CDR2 SYGVKD. The CDR3 DNA reads TGTGCCAGCAGTGAGCAGGGTTATGGGTACGAGCAGTACTTC. This encodes CASSEQGYGYEQYF.

This clonotype has ten or more counts. The V call is TRBV7-9, the J call TRBJ2-7, with D unresolved. The ends were cut back, 6 bases at V and 0 bases at J, with 18 bases in the middle. The germline V gene has CDR1 SEHNR and CDR2 FQNEAQ (reference sequence). This CDR3 comprises 16 residues. The CDR3 loop is CASSPPPGGHSYEQYF. The CDR3 nucleotides are TGTGCCAGCAGTCCACCACCCGGCGGCCACTCCTACGAGCAGTACTTC.

The chain couples TRBV20-1 to TRBJ2-7, with 10 bases fitting TRBD2. With V trimmed by 2 bases and J by 3 bases, 1 base remained unmatched. Germline V lookup: CDR1 DFQATT, CDR2 SNEGSKA (reference sequence). The CDR3 has 13 amino acids. The CDR3 reads CSARSSGSYEQYF. CDR3 nucleotides: TGCAGTGCTAGATCTAGCGGGAGCTACGAGCAGTACTTC.

This clonotype was seen ten or more times. V is TRBV19 and J is TRBJ1-5; D is perhaps TRBD1 (5 bases). CDR3 length: 14 amino acids. V lost 3 bases to trimming and J lost 7 bases, with 13 bases between them. From germline, CDR1 is LNHDA and CDR2 SQIVND (reference sequence). The CDR3 is CASSIQQVKQPQHF. The CDR3 DNA is TGTGCCAGTAGTATTCAACAGGTTAAGCAGCCCCAGCATTTT.

This clonotype was seen ten or more times. The chain combines TRBV7-2 with TRBJ1-5; TRBD1 aligns across 7 bases. The CDR3 consists of 14 residues. Unmatched junction bases numbered 4, after V lost 2 bases and J lost 6 bases. Germline CDR1 SGHTA, CDR2 FQGNSA. For the CDR3, the DNA is TGTGCCAGCAGCTTACAGGGGGTCGGTCAGCCCCAGCATTTT. This gives the protein CASSLQGVGQPQHF.

V gene TRBV29-1 combines with J gene TRBJ2-2, with 14 bases that match TRBD2. This CDR3 contains 15 residues. Germline trimming cut 7 bases from V and 2 bases from J; bases unmatched to any gene: 3. In germline, CDR1 is SQVTM, CDR2 ANQGSEA. The CDR3 reads CSGTSGRTNTGELFF. The DNA of the CDR3 is TGCAGCGGGACTAGCGGGAGGACTAACACCGGGGAGCTGTTTTTT.

This rearrangement joins TRBV19 to TRBJ2-7, with 9 bases lining up with TRBD1. This CDR3 is 14 amino acids long. V was clipped by 4 bases and J by 5 bases; unmatched bases: 6. CDR1 and CDR2 (germline): LNHDA, SQIVND (reference sequence). CDR3 coding DNA: TGTGCCAGTAGTACCGGGACAGGGTTCAACGAGCAGTACTTC. Protein sequence: CASSTGTGFNEQYF.

Judged by abundance, this clonotype is medium-sized. The chain is built from TRBV24-1 and TRBJ2-5; 7 bases line up with TRBD1. CDR1 is KGHDR and CDR2 is SFDVKD in the germline V gene. This CDR3 region has 15 residues. With V trimmed by 3 bases and J by 0 bases, 3 bases remained unmatched. The CDR3 DNA sequence: TGTGCCACCAGTGATCTGACAGGGAACCAAGAGACCCAGTACTTC. Its protein is CATSDLTGNQETQYF.

This clonotype occurred many times. The chain joins TRBV19 to TRBJ2-1, with a weak D call TRBD2 (5 bases). Germline CDR1 and CDR2: LNHDA and SQIVND (reference sequence). With 7 bases removed from V and 7 bases from J, the gap between germline ends came to 14 bases. The length of the CDR3 is 13 residues. CDR3 sequence: CASKVGRLNEQFF. CDR3 nucleotides: TGTGCCAGTAAGGTCGGCAGACTAAATGAGCAGTTCTTC.

This clonotype was seen repeatedly, ten times or more. The chain recombines TRBV6-5 with TRBJ1-1; D uncertain. Per the germline V gene, CDR1 is MNHEY and CDR2 is SVGAGI. V was trimmed by 2 bases and J by 11 bases, leaving 9 bases between them. The CDR3 covers 11 residues. CDR3 bases: TGTGCCAGCAGTTACAAGGGAGGCGCTTTCTTT. Translation gives CASSYKGGAFF.

To note about this clonotype: A read error may be the cause here, since a much bigger clone is one base away. CDR3 in amino acids: CASSTTGTSLSDEQYF. As DNA, the CDR3 is TGTGCCAGCAGCACGACCGGGACTTCCCTTTCGGACGAGCAGTACTTC. The V gene is TRBV5-4, the J gene TRBJ2-7, with TRBD2 as a possible D gene (6 bases). V was cut by 4 bases and J by 5 bases, with 22 bases left in between. The CDR3 is made up of 16 amino acids. Per the germline V gene, CDR1 is SGHNT and CDR2 is YYREEE (reference sequence).

The chain links TRBV11-1 to TRBJ2-1, with D possibly TRBD1 on 6 matching bases. V was clipped by 7 bases and J by 1 base, with 11 bases between them. This CDR3 contains 14 residues. Germline V CDR1 and CDR2: SGHAT, FQDESV (reference sequence). The CDR3 nucleotides are TGTGCCAGCACCGGACAGACATCCTACAATGAGCAGTTCTTC. It is translated as CASTGQTSYNEQFF. Together with reference TRBV11-1 and TRBJ2-1, the CDR3 gives the full variable domain: EAEVAQSPRYKITEKSQAVAFWCDPISGHATLYWYRQILGQGPELLVQFQDESVVDDSQLPKDRFSAERLKGVDSTLKIQPAELGDSAMYLCASTGQTSYNEQFFGPGTRLTVL.

The chain joins TRBV5-1 to TRBJ2-7, with 8 bases aligning to TRBD1. Trimming at V came to 5 bases and at J to 4 bases, leaving 11 bases not matched to a gene. Germline CDR1 SGHRS, CDR2 YFSETQ. There are 15 residues in the CDR3. CDR3 in amino acids: CASSTGTGLGYEQYF. The CDR3 nucleotides read TGCGCCAGCAGTACCGGGACAGGCCTGGGATACGAGCAGTACTTC.

This clonotype was counted a few times. The chain recombines TRBV25-1 with TRBJ2-7, with D possibly matching TRBD2 (5 bases). V lost 5 bases, J lost 0 bases, and 8 bases lay in between. The V gene's germline CDR1 is MGHDK and CDR2 SYGVNS. The CDR3 totals 13 residues. This CDR3 is CASSFGSSYEQYF. The CDR3 coding sequence is TGTGCCAGCAGTTTTGGGAGCTCCTACGAGCAGTACTTC.

This clonotype has ten or more counts. V is TRBV4-1 and J is TRBJ2-1, with D maybe TRBD1 (5 bases). V shed 4 bases and J shed 5 bases, with 12 bases lying between them. Per the germline V gene, CDR1 is MGHRA and CDR2 is YSYEKL. The CDR3 sequence is 14 residues long. CDR3 coding DNA: TGCGCCAGCAGCCTCCCAGGGTCCCACAATGAGCAGTTCTTC. Translated: CASSLPGSHNEQFF.